The present T cell receptor (beta chain) was sequenced within a study of technical replicates of blood from a few donors. Clones were read by immunoSEQ multiplex PCR, and TCRdb kept only the in-frame ones, dropping some. Of 60,000 to 70,000 clones in the sample, 95% to 98% were seen once. The CDR3 spans 17 residues. Germline values: CDR1 KGHSH, CDR2 LQKENI. Trimming pared 6 bases from V and 6 bases from J, leaving 26 bases between. This clone came up a few times. Material for sequencing was T cells isolated from PBMCs. The sequence was obtained from a human donor in good health. This rearrangement joins TRBV18 to TRBJ1-2; TRBD1 is a possible D gene (6 bases). CDR3 nucleotide sequence: TGTGCCAGCTCCCCGTCCCTCGTACAGATACAGGGAGATGGCTACACCTTC. Translation gives CASSPSLVQIQGDGYTF.